This TCR beta chain is from a study of cytomegalovirus exposure and HLA in healthy donors. Across the study: About 180 million T cells yielded 120 million or so unique TCR beta sequences, as an earlier analysis found. The study's findings and limits: Investigators reported 150 to 200 TCR beta chains as tied to cytomegalovirus. Earlier analysis found most TCR beta V segments productive about 87% or about 30% of the time.

The CDR3 has 12 amino acids. The V and J ends lost 6 bases and 7 bases respectively, with 12 bases between them. Germline V gene sequence: CDR1 SNHLY, CDR2 FYNNEI. PCR involved 60 Vbeta and 13 Jbeta primers. Per the original methods: Unique TCR beta chains numbered approximately 76 million in a later analysis, with around 10 million shared. The table came from immunoSEQ multiplex PCR; TCRdb's copy has only in-frame clones and leaves some out. D and trimming were read from the DNA, whereas the V and J calls and clone size are those reported in that table. The table lists 200,000 to 250,000 clones, 82% of them singletons. About this clone: Antigen unknown.

Sequenced material: PBMCs. This TCR came from a woman in her thirties or forties in good health and CMV-seronegative. The V call is TRBV2, the J call TRBJ2-5; possible D gene TRBD2, 6 bases. The CDR3: CASRDQLATQYF. The CDR3 DNA reads as TGTGCCAGCAGGGACCAACTAGCGACCCAGTACTTC.